One and the same sample provided the 31 T cell receptor beta chains below, sequenced in a study of technical replicates of blood from a few donors. Libraries were prepared by immunoSEQ multiplex PCR; TCRdb keeps only in-frame clonotypes and omits some of them. This table has approximately 81,000 clones, 81% appearing once. The sequenced material came from PBMCs. The source is a human donor in good health. Some clones in this sample may be carry-over from other donors' samples.

This clone was detected a few times. The chain links TRBV25-1 to TRBJ2-7, with D possibly being TRBD2 (5 bases). The germline V gene encodes CDR1 MGHDK and CDR2 SYGVNS. The CDR3 has 14 residues. V was trimmed by 2 bases and J by 6 bases, leaving 14 bases between them. In nucleotides, the CDR3 is TGTGCCAGCAGTGAAGGGCAGGAGGCGAGCGAGCAGTACTTC. Its translation is CASSEGQEASEQYF.

In regard to this clone: Other DNA variants within this sample encode the same CDR3. V usage is TRBV5-1 and J usage is TRBJ2-5, with unresolved D. The CDR3 is made up of 12 amino acids. Trimming took 2 bases from V and 2 from J, leaving 4 bases between them. From germline, CDR1 is SGHRS and CDR2 YFSETQ. In DNA form, the CDR3 reads TGCGCCAGCAGCTTTTCTCAAGAGACCCAGTACTTC. Translated: CASSFSQETQYF.

A single count supports this clone. This chain joins TRBV4-1 and TRBJ2-1; 7 bases agree with TRBD2. Germline-derived CDR1 and CDR2 are MGHRA and YSYEKL. The trim removed 0 bases at V and 6 bases at J, leaving 5 bases unmatched. The CDR3 is 15 amino acids. DNA of the CDR3: TGCGCCAGCAGCCAAGAAGGGAGGGTTGGCAATGAGCAGTTCTTC. Its translation is CASSQEGRVGNEQFF.

This clone was picked up one time. V usage is TRBV10-3 and J usage is TRBJ1-1; D is undetermined. The ends were cut back, 6 bases at V and 6 bases at J, with 17 bases in the middle. Germline CDR1 ENHRY, CDR2 SYGVKD. This CDR3 contains 14 residues. This chain's CDR3 is CAIRELPRVPEAFF. In DNA form, the CDR3 reads TGTGCCATCAGGGAGCTCCCGAGGGTCCCTGAAGCTTTCTTT.

The gene calls are TRBV5-4 and TRBJ2-1, with D possibly matching TRBD2 (5 bases). V was trimmed by 4 bases and J by 7 bases, leaving 12 bases between them. Germline V gives CDR1 SGHNT, CDR2 YYREEE (reference sequence). This CDR3 spans 13 amino acids. The CDR3 bases are TGTGCCAGCAGCCCCCCGGGGTGGAATGAGCAGTTCTTC. As protein: CASSPPGWNEQFF.

This clone was recorded once. This sequence joins TRBV27 and TRBJ2-1; no clear D gene. V lost 1 base and J lost 15, with 13 bases in between. The CDR3 spans 12 residues. Germline V gene sequence: CDR1 MNHEY, CDR2 SMNVEV (reference sequence). CDR3 region: CASSLLSDRWFF. The CDR3 region has the DNA TGTGCCAGCAGTTTATTATCAGATCGCTGGTTCTTC.

This clone was observed a handful of times. The chain uses TRBV20-1 and TRBJ2-5, with D hard to call. V was cut by 3 bases and J by 1 base, with 3 bases left in between. The CDR3 runs 11 residues. The germline V gene encodes CDR1 DFQATT and CDR2 SNEGSKA (reference sequence). CDR3 loop: CSASGQETQYF. In nucleotides, the CDR3 is TGCAGTGCTAGCGGCCAAGAGACCCAGTACTTC.

This chain uses TRBV29-1 with TRBJ1-1, with a possible D match to TRBD1 (6 bases). The CDR3 loop spans 10 amino acids. The V end was cut by 7 bases, the J end by 10 bases, with 13 bases between. Per germline, CDR1 SQVTM and CDR2 ANQGSEA. CDR3 in amino acids: CSAVIQGAFF. The DNA for the CDR3 is TGCAGCGCTGTGATACAGGGAGCTTTCTTT.

This sequence joins TRBV9 and TRBJ2-7, with 8 bases identical to TRBD2. CDR1 and CDR2 from the germline V gene are SGDLS and YYNGEE. The CDR3 sequence is 14 residues long. The trim removed 3 bases at V and 2 bases at J, leaving 4 bases unmatched. This chain's CDR3 is CASSAGLVPYEQYF. CDR3 nucleotide sequence: TGTGCCAGCAGCGCGGGACTAGTCCCCTACGAGCAGTACTTC.

The chain employs TRBV5-1 and TRBJ2-2; the D gene is possibly TRBD1 (6 bases). CDR3 length: 17 residues. Germline loops: CDR1 SGHRS, CDR2 YFSETQ. Trimming left V 4 bases short and J 0 bases short, with 16 bases between. CDR3 in DNA: TGCGCCAGCAGCCTCGAGGACAGCAACGCGAACACCGGGGAGCTGTTTTTT. Its translation: CASSLEDSNANTGELFF.

The chain links TRBV6-5 to TRBJ2-2, with 8 bases identical to TRBD2. This CDR3 spans 15 amino acids. Per the germline V gene, CDR1 is MNHEY and CDR2 is SVGAGI. The V gene end was trimmed by 4 bases and the J gene end by 0 bases; junction bases not matched to a gene: 1. CDR3 coding DNA: TGTGCCAGCAGTTGGACTAGCCCGAACACCGGGGAGCTGTTTTTT. Protein sequence: CASSWTSPNTGELFF.

Regarding this clone: The junction departs from germline at one end; a sequencing error may be responsible. The chain has TRBV7-7 and TRBJ2-1, with D possibly being TRBD1 (6 bases). Looked up from germline, CDR1 is SSHAT and CDR2 is FNYEAQ (reference sequence). The CDR3 sequence is 10 residues long. CDR3 DNA: TGTGCCAGCACCGGGGACAACCCTCTCTTC. As protein: CASTGDNPLF.

This chain joins TRBV4-3 and TRBJ2-1; 14 bases map to TRBD2. The CDR3 has 19 residues. The V gene end was trimmed by 1 base and the J gene end by 7 bases; junction bases not matched to a gene: 12. Germline V CDR1 and CDR2: LGHNA, YSLEER. CDR3 nucleotide sequence: TGCGCCAGCAGCCAAGGGCAGACTAGCGGGAGGGCCGGAAAGAATGAGCAGTTCTTC. Encoded protein: CASSQGQTSGRAGKNEQFF.

The chain recombines TRBV28 with TRBJ2-5, with D possibly matching TRBD1 (6 bases). CDR1 is MDHEN, CDR2 SYDVKM, per germline. The length of the CDR3 is 15 residues. V lost 7 bases, J lost 4 bases, and 19 bases lay in between. The CDR3 is CASNAGTFKRETQYF. As DNA, the CDR3 is TGTGCCAGCAACGCCGGGACATTCAAGAGAGAGACCCAGTACTTC.

The rearrangement uses TRBV18 and TRBJ2-7; TRBD1 is a possible D gene (6 bases). The CDR3 is 15 residues long. Germline V gives CDR1 KGHSH, CDR2 LQKENI. V dropped 2 bases and J dropped 2 bases, with 13 bases sitting between them. The CDR3: CASSPYRASTYEQYF. The DNA for the CDR3 is TGTGCCAGCTCACCATACAGGGCCTCAACCTACGAGCAGTACTTC.

The V and J genes are TRBV30 and TRBJ1-2; D perhaps matches TRBD1 (5 bases). V was pared by 8 bases and J by 8 bases, with 12 bases between. Germline CDR1 GTSNPN, CDR2 SVGIG (reference sequence). The CDR3 sequence is 10 residues long. The CDR3: CARWGHGYTF. The DNA for the CDR3 is TGTGCCCGTTGGGGCCACGGCTACACCTTC.

This clone was observed a single time. V usage is TRBV2 and J usage is TRBJ2-7; unclear D gene. The CDR3 has 11 amino acids. Germline loops: CDR1 SNHLY, CDR2 FYNNEI. V was trimmed by 5 bases and J by 2 bases, leaving 4 bases between them. In DNA, the CDR3 is TGTGCCAGCAGTTCCGCCTACGAGCAGTACTTC. This gives the protein CASSSAYEQYF. The variable domain in full, completed from reference TRBV2 and TRBJ2-7, reads EPEVTQTPSHQVTQMGQEVILRCVPISNHLYFYWYRQILGQKVEFLVSFYNNEISEKSEIFDDQFSVERPDGSNFTLKIRSTKLEDSAMYFCASSSAYEQYFGPGTRLTVT.

The rearrangement links TRBV5-1 to TRBJ2-7; tentatively, D is TRBD2 (6 bases). Germline V gives CDR1 SGHRS, CDR2 YFSETQ. V dropped 1 base and J dropped 3 bases, with 11 bases sitting between them. The CDR3 is made up of 14 amino acids. In DNA form, the CDR3 reads TGCGCCAGCAGCTTGCGGGGGATTGGCTACGAGCAGTACTTC. Protein product: CASSLRGIGYEQYF.

This chain uses TRBV5-1 with TRBJ2-2, with 8 bases identical to TRBD1. The CDR3 is made up of 13 amino acids. Germline values: CDR1 SGHRS, CDR2 YFSETQ. The V segment lost 3 bases and the J segment 6 bases; nucleotides outside the gene matches: 1. DNA for the CDR3: TGCGCCAGCAGCTCGACAGGGGCCGGGGAGCTGTTTTTT. It codes for CASSSTGAGELFF.

Relative to its sample, this clone is medium-sized. CDR3 DNA: TGTGCCAGCAGTGACTTAGCGGGTACGAACACCGGGGAGCTGTTTTTT. As protein: CASSDLAGTNTGELFF. The V gene is TRBV6-4, the J gene TRBJ2-2; 7 bases map to TRBD2. Germline CDR1 reads MRHNA; CDR2 reads SNTAGT. V was clipped by 1 base and J by 0 bases; unmatched bases: 2. The CDR3 has 16 residues.

The chain is built from TRBV27 and TRBJ2-7; 7 nucleotides line up with TRBD2. The CDR3 runs to 15 residues. Germline V gene data show CDR1 as MNHEY and CDR2 as SMNVEV (reference sequence). V lost 6 bases to trimming and J lost 3 bases; unmatched junction nucleotides: 11. As DNA, the CDR3 is TGTGCCAGCAGCGCGGGAGTTAATCCAAACTACGAGCAGTACTTC. It yields the protein CASSAGVNPNYEQYF.

The rearrangement joins TRBV4-3 to TRBJ2-3; 9 bases are a match to TRBD1. Germline-derived CDR1 and CDR2 are LGHNA and YSLEER. CDR3 size: 14 residues. V gave up 4 bases and J gave up 1 base; unmatched junction bases: 0. The CDR3 bases are TGCGCCAGCAGCCGACAGGGGGGCACAGATACGCAGTATTTT. Its protein product is CASSRQGGTDTQYF.

J is TRBJ2-1 and V is TRBV7-9; 11 bases map to TRBD1. CDR3 length equals 16 residues. The junction had 10 bases not matched to a gene; V was cut back by 6 bases and J by 6 bases. Germline CDR1 reads SEHNR; CDR2 reads FQNEAQ (reference sequence). DNA for the CDR3: TGTGCCAGCAGTAGGAGGGCGGGACAGGGGGTCAATGAGCAGTTCTTC. It specifies CASSRRAGQGVNEQFF.

The rearrangement links TRBV4-1 to TRBJ1-6; 8 bases line up with TRBD1. In germline, CDR1 is MGHRA, CDR2 YSYEKL. V lost 1 base and J lost 9; bases outside the gene matches: 8. The CDR3 has 16 amino acids. In nucleotides, the CDR3 is TGCGCCAGCAGCCAAGGGGCAGACAGGGGTAGTTCACCCCTCCACTTT. It is translated as CASSQGADRGSSPLHF.

For this clone: The sample contains more than one DNA sequence encoding this CDR3. The genes are TRBV7-3 and TRBJ2-5; D is unresolved. This CDR3 is built from 13 residues. With 1 base removed from V and 5 bases from J, the gap between germline ends came to 8 bases. From germline, CDR1 is SGHTA and CDR2 FQGTGA. The CDR3 sequence is CASSLIAGETQYF. CDR3 in DNA: TGTGCCAGCAGCTTAATAGCCGGGGAGACCCAGTACTTC. The full variable domain, rest sourced from reference TRBV7-3 and TRBJ2-5, is GAGVSQTPSNKVTEKGKYVELRCDPISGHTALYWYRQSLGQGPEFLIYFQGTGAADDSGLPNDRFFAVRPEGSVSTLKIQRTERGDSAVYLCASSLIAGETQYFGPGTRLLVL.

V is TRBV10-1 and J is TRBJ1-6; TRBD1 matches 8 bases. The V and J ends lost 6 bases and 5 bases, in that order; junction bases with no gene match: 3. The CDR3 has 14 residues. Germline values: CDR1 WNHNN, CDR2 SYGVQD (reference sequence). This CDR3 is CASSPTGDNSPLHF. The CDR3 bases are TGCGCCAGCAGCCCGACAGGGGATAATTCACCCCTCCACTTT.

CDR3 in amino acids: CASSALTGRTGELFF. As DNA, the CDR3 is TGTGCCAGCAGTGCCCTGACAGGGCGCACCGGGGAGCTGTTTTTT. The genes are TRBV6-1 and TRBJ2-2; 7 bases align to TRBD1. This CDR3 has 15 amino acids. CDR1 is MNHNS and CDR2 is SASEGT in the germline V gene. The junction had 6 bases not matched to a gene; V was cut back by 4 bases and J by 4 bases.

The rearrangement uses TRBV6-1 and TRBJ1-1; D might be TRBD1 (5 bases). The germline V gene encodes CDR1 MNHNS and CDR2 SASEGT. The V end was cut by 6 bases, the J end by 2 bases, with 10 bases between. This CDR3 spans 13 amino acids. CDR3 nucleotide sequence: TGTGCCAGCAGCCAGGGATTAAACACTGAAGCTTTCTTT. Protein product: CASSQGLNTEAFF.

This chain joins TRBV5-1 and TRBJ2-3; a possible D gene is TRBD2 (5 bases). The germline V and J ends were trimmed by 7 bases and 2 bases, with 8 bases remaining between them. Germline values: CDR1 SGHRS, CDR2 YFSETQ. CDR3 size: 12 residues. The CDR3 coding sequence is TGCGCCAGCGGTGACTACACAGATACGCAGTATTTT. It codes for CASGDYTDTQYF.

The chain couples TRBV4-1 to TRBJ1-3; no definite D call. The CDR3 extends over 18 amino acids. CDR1 MGHRA and CDR2 YSYEKL come from the germline V gene. V lost 1 base to trimming and J lost 0 bases, with 16 bases between them. The CDR3 loop reads CASSQGVTTSFSGNTIYF. In DNA form, the CDR3 reads TGCGCCAGCAGCCAAGGGGTTACTACGAGCTTCTCTGGAAACACCATATATTTT.

This chain links TRBV13 with TRBJ2-5, with TRBD2 matching 11 bases. Germline CDR1 PRHDT, CDR2 FYEKMQ (reference sequence). Trimming at V came to 0 bases and at J to 1 base, leaving 4 bases not matched to a gene. The CDR3 consists of 17 residues. The CDR3 coding sequence is TGTGCCAGCAGCTTAGGTTGGCTAGCGGGAGGCCAAGAGACCCAGTACTTC. Its translation: CASSLGWLAGGQETQYF.